A selection of T cell receptor beta chains follows, all from one sample in a study of beta chain features in type 1 diabetes. Sequenced by immunoSEQ multiplex PCR; TCRdb stores in-frame clones only, minus some. In the table there are 150,000 to 200,000 clones, 63% of which are singletons. The sequenced sample consisted of naive CD4+ T cells from blood. These receptor sequences come from a man aged 25 to 40 with type 1 diabetes. Both conserved end residues are part of each CDR3. The D gene is left open where the match is weak. A row's size may be missing; if present it is once, few, many or a size class.

NA,NA,TRBJ2-2,12,TRBV5-1,CASSLTMGELFF,TGCGCCAGCAGCTTGACTATGGGGGAGCTGTTTTTT
NA,NA,TRBJ2-1,12,TRBV28,CASSKTRHEQFF,TGTGCCAGCAGCAAGACTAGGCATGAGCAGTTCTTC
TRBD1,few,TRBJ2-5,15,TRBV25-1,CASSGWGTGQETQYF,TGTGCCAGCAGTGGCTGGGGGACAGGACAAGAGACCCAGTACTTC
NA,NA,TRBJ2-2,12,TRBV10-3,CAIRRGSEELFF,TGTGCCATCAGGAGAGGAAGTGAGGAGCTGTTTTTT
TRBD1,NA,TRBJ2-7,15,TRBV5-1,CASSLLPGQGREQYF,TGCGCCAGCAGCTTGCTTCCGGGACAGGGACGCGAGCAGTACTTC
TRBD2,NA,TRBJ2-7,16,TRBV4-3,CASSQGLAGGRYEQYF,TGCGCCAGCAGCCAAGGGTTGGCGGGGGGTCGCTACGAGCAGTACTTC
NA,NA,TRBJ2-1,15,TRBV29-1,CSVPSSRSWNNEQFF,TGCAGCGTTCCCTCATCAAGGAGTTGGAACAATGAGCAGTTCTTC
NA,NA,TRBJ1-2,12,TRBV9,CASSDVGYGYTF,TGTGCCAGCAGCGATGTGGGGTATGGCTACACCTTC
TRBD1,NA,TRBJ1-5,14,TRBV9,CASSVAGGGQPQHF,TGTGCCAGCAGCGTAGCTGGAGGGGGCCAGCCCCAGCATTTT
TRBD1,NA,TRBJ2-3,16,TRBV2,CASSEARTGGADTQYF,TGTGCCAGCAGTGAAGCAAGGACAGGGGGCGCAGATACGCAGTATTTT
TRBD2,few,TRBJ2-3,16,TRBV6-6,CASSRLAVLGTDTQYF,TGTGCCAGCAGCCGACTAGCTGTACTTGGAACAGATACGCAGTATTTT